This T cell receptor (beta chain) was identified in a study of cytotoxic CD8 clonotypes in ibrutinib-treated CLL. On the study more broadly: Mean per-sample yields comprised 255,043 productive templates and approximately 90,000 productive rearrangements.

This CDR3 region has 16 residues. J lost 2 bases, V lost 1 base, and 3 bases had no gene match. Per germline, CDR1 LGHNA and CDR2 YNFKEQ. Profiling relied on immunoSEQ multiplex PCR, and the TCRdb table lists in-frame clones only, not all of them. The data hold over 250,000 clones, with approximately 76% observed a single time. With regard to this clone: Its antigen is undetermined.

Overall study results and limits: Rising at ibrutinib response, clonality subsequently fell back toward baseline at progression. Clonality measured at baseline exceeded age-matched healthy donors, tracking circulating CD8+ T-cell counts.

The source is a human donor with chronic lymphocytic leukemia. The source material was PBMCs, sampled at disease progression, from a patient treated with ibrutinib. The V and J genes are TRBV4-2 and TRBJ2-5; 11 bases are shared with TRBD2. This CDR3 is CASSQALAGGQETQYF. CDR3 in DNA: TGTGCCAGCAGCCAAGCCCTAGCGGGGGGACAAGAGACCCAGTACTTC.